This T cell receptor (beta chain) was recorded in a study of CD8 T cells in ankylosing spondylitis. Points from the study as a whole: Clones linked to disease were reported to show significant enrichment in matched ankylosing spondylitis synovial fluid. There was a TCR beta motif, made of eight highly homologous variants, that appeared characteristic of ankylosing spondylitis blood.

Quantitative 5'-RACE with molecular barcodes was used to make the TCR beta libraries. One entry per CDR3 protein, called by TCRdb with MiXCR from the 5' RACE reads. The sample has 450,000 to 550,000 distinct CDR3 sequences, about 5.4% seen once. In its sample, this clonotype was seen a few times. The antigen remains undetermined. Relative to the germline gene, one junction end is altered; a read error may explain this. The germline gives CDR1 MNHEY, CDR2 SMNVEV (reference sequence). The CDR3 runs 16 residues. This clonotype was obtained from a male donor with ankylosing spondylitis. Specimen: blood, either unsorted or a sorted T cell fraction (not recorded which). The V call is TRBV27, the J call TRBJ2-7; the match to TRBD1 covers 9 bases. CDR3 residues: CASRLYRGLGSYEQYF. CDR3 in DNA: TGTGCCAGCAGATTATACAGGGGGCTAGGGTCTTACGAGCAGTACTTC.